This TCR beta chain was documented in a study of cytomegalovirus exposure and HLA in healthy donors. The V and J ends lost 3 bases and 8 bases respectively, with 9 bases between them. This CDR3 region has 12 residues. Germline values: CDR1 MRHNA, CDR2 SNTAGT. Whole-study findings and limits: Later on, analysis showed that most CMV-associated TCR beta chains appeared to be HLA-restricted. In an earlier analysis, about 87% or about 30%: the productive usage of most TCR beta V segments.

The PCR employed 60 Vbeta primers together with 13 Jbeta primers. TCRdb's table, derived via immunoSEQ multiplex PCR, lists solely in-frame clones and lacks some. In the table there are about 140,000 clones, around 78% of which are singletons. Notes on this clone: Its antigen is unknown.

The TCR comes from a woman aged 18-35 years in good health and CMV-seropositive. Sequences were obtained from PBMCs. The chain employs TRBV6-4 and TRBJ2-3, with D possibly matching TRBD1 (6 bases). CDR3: CASSEDSRTQYF. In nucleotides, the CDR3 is TGTGCCAGCAGTGAGGACAGTCGTACGCAGTATTTT.